This T cell receptor beta chain was retrieved from a study of OX40 agonist ivuxolimab in advanced cancers. Study-wide context: The mean age was 60 years, ranging from about 23 to 79, with roughly four fifths of participants male.

CDR3 length: 14 residues. The junction had 2 bases not matched to a gene; V was cut back by 0 bases and J by 4 bases. Germline V gives CDR1 SGHRS, CDR2 YFSETQ. Sequencing was performed with immunoSEQ multiplex PCR; in TCRdb, only in-frame clones are kept and a portion is missing. The sample lists 70,000 to 90,000 clones, about 91% seen once, with approximately 10% in the top ten. V is TRBV5-1 and J is TRBJ1-1; TRBD1 aligns across 8 bases. The origin of this receptor is an adult with an advanced solid tumor such as melanoma, head and neck, liver or kidney cancer. The material sequenced was CD4+ or CD8+ T cells sorted from blood, taken in a trial of the OX40 agonist ivuxolimab. In DNA, the CDR3 is TGCGCCAGCAGCTTGGGACAGGGGAGCACTGAAGCTTTCTTT. Translation gives CASSLGQGSTEAFF.